Below are 8 T cell receptor beta chains sequenced from a single sample in a study of T cells after yellow fever vaccination. TCRdb independently ran MiXCR on the 5' RACE reads; one entry per CDR3 protein. The table lists about 180,000 distinct CDR3 sequences, approximately 6.2% of them singletons. The material was CD4+ T cells sorted from PBMCs, obtained on the day of the first yellow fever vaccination. The receptor set was obtained from a young man who received the YFV17D yellow fever vaccine.

This rearrangement joins TRBV12-3 or TRBV12-4 to TRBJ2-3, with 9 positions matching TRBD1. V dropped 6 bases and J dropped 3; count of bases not matched to a gene: 7. The CDR3 is made up of 15 amino acids. CDR3 in amino acids: CASSITGTGTDTQYF. The DNA of the CDR3 is TGTGCCAGCAGCATCACGGGGACAGGGACAGATACGCAGTATTTT.

This clonotype was detected ten times or more. The chain links TRBV7-2 to TRBJ1-1; D gene uncertain. The CDR3 has 13 residues. Germline CDR1 SGHTA, CDR2 FQGNSA. Trimming took off 6 bases at V and 1 base at J, with 9 bases between the two ends. In DNA form, the CDR3 reads TGTGCCAGCAGGCCCCCGGCGAACACTGAAGCTTTCTTT. Translated, it gives CASRPPANTEAFF. Together with reference TRBV7-2 and TRBJ1-1, the CDR3 gives the full variable domain: GAGVSQSPSNKVTEKGKDVELRCDPISGHTALYWYRQSLGQGLEFLIYFQGNSAPDKSGLPSDRFSAERTGGSVSTLTIQRTQQEDSAVYLCASRPPANTEAFFGQGTRLTVV.

In its sample, this clonotype was seen many times. For the CDR3, the DNA is TGTGCCAGCAGCCAAGAAACCCTAACCAGTACGGCTTTCTTT. Protein product: CASSQETLTSTAFF. The V and J genes are TRBV4-2 and TRBJ1-1; D call uncertain. The V gene's germline CDR1 is LGHNA and CDR2 YNFKEQ. The V end was cut by 0 bases, the J end by 11 bases, with 16 bases between. This CDR3 has 14 amino acids.

This clonotype was counted at least ten times. The chain has TRBV20-1 and TRBJ1-6, with D possibly being TRBD1 (5 bases). Germline CDR1 reads DFQATT; CDR2 reads SNEGSKA (reference sequence). V was clipped by 4 bases and J by 9 bases, with 16 bases between them. CDR3 length: 14 residues. The CDR3 loop reads CSAIPQGMGSPLHF. CDR3 DNA sequence: TGCAGTGCTATTCCCCAGGGAATGGGTTCACCCCTCCACTTT.

Ten or more counts support this clonotype. The genes are TRBV11-2 and TRBJ2-7, with D unresolved. Trimming removed 1 base at V and 2 bases at J, with 12 bases between. Germline V gives CDR1 SGHAT, CDR2 FQNNGV. This CDR3 spans 15 amino acids. CDR3 sequence reads: CASSLGPNFAYEQYV. The CDR3 bases are TGTGCCAGCAGCTTAGGGCCGAACTTCGCCTACGAGCAGTACGTC.

This clonotype was observed many times. Germline is not matched at one junction end, which may reflect a read error. V usage is TRBV4-3 and J usage is TRBJ2-1, with D possibly matching TRBD1 (7 bases). CDR3 size: 15 residues. The germline V gene has CDR1 LGHNA and CDR2 YSLEER. DNA for the CDR3: TGCGCCAGCAGTCAAGGGGGCGGGGTCGTGAGTGAGCAGTTCTTC. It specifies CASSQGGGVVSEQFF.

Note on this clonotype: It may be a read error: a sequence one base away is much more abundant. The chain carries TRBV7-6 and TRBJ2-2; D perhaps matches TRBD2 (6 bases). CDR1 and CDR2 (germline): SGHVS, FNYEAQ. The CDR3 has 14 residues. Here the CDR3 reads CASSLIAATGKLFF. CDR3 DNA sequence: TGTGCCAGCAGCTTAATAGCGGCTACCGGGAAGCTGTTTTTT.

This clonotype has only a few counts. J is TRBJ2-7 and V is TRBV6-2 or TRBV6-3; D call uncertain. The germline gives CDR1 MNHEY, CDR2 SVGEGT. V lost 11 bases to trimming and J lost 6 bases, with 29 bases between them. This CDR3 comprises 16 residues. CDR3 in amino acids: CAGSRFGRNLFSEQYF. In DNA, the CDR3 is TGTGCCGGTTCGCGCTTCGGACGGAACCTATTCTCCGAGCAGTACTTC.